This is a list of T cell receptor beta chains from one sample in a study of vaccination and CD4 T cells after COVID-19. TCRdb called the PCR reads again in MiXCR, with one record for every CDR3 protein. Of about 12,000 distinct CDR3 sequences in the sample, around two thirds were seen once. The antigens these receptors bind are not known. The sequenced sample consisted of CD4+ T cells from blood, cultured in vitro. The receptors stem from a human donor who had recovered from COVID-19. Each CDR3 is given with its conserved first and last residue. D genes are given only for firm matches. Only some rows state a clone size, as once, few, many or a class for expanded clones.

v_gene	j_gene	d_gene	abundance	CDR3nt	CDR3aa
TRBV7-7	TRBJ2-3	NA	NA	TGTGCCAGCTCCGAAGGACAGCCTCAAGATACGCAGTATTTT	CASSEGQPQDTQYF
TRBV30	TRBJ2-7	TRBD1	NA	TGTGCCTGGAGGAAAGGGACAGGGGGATCCTACGAGCAGTACTTC	CAWRKGTGGSYEQYF
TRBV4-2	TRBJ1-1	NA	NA	TGTGCCAGCAGCCAAGCGGTACTCGGCAGTCAAGCTTTCTTT	CASSQAVLGSQAFF
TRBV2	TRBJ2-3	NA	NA	TGTGCCAGCAGAGTAGACAGATCGAGCACAGATACGCAGTATTTT	CASRVDRSSTDTQYF
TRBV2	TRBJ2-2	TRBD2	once	TGTGCCAGCATACTAGCGGGAGGTAGCACCGGGGAGCTGTTTTTT	CASILAGGSTGELFF
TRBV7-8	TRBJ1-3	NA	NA	TGTGCCAGCAGCTTAGGGGTCCGGACGGAAAACTCTGGAAACACCATATATTTT	CASSLGVRTENSGNTIYF
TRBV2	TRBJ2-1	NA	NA	TGTGCCAGCAGGGGGAAGGCGTTAGCGGTATCCTACAATGAGCAGTTCTTC	CASRGKALAVSYNEQFF
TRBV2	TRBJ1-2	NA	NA	TGTGCCAGCATAGGTGCGGGCAGGGCTTCCTATGGCTACACCTTC	CASIGAGRASYGYTF
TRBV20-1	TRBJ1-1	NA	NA	TGCAGTGCCGCTAATCGACAGAACACTGAAGCTTTCTTT	CSAANRQNTEAFF
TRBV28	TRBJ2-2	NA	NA	TGTGCCAGCAGTTTTGGGGTCCACGGGGAGCTGTTTTTT	CASSFGVHGELFF
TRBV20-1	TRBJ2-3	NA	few	TGCAGTGCTAGCTACAGATCTGGCACAGATACGCAGTATTTT	CSASYRSGTDTQYF
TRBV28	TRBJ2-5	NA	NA	TGTGCCAGCAGCGGACAGCGCGGGGAGACCCAGTACTTC	CASSGQRGETQYF
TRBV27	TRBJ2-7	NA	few	TGTGCCAGCAGTTTTGGGACACCCTACGAGCAGTACTTC	CASSFGTPYEQYF
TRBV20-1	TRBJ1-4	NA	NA	TGCAGTGCTAGAGATCAGCAGAGTGAAAAACTGTTTTTT	CSARDQQSEKLFF
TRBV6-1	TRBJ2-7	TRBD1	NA	TGTGCCAGCAGTCGGGACAGGGGTTACGAGCAGTACTTC	CASSRDRGYEQYF
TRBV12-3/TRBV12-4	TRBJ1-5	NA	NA	TGTGCCAGCAGTTTAGCGTTCAGGTCTGGGCCCCAGCATTTT	CASSLAFRSGPQHF
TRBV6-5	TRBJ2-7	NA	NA	TGTGCCAGCAGTTACTCGCGGGTACCCCCGGAGCAGTACTTC	CASSYSRVPPEQYF
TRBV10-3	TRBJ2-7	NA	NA	TGTGCCATCTCCCCAGGGGCCGGAGAAACCTACGAGCAGTACTTC	CAISPGAGETYEQYF
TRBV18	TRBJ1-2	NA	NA	TGTGCCAGCTCACTATACAGGGAGGATCAGTATGGCTACACCTTC	CASSLYREDQYGYTF
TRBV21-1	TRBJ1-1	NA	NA	TGTGCCAGCAGCAATACAGGGGGAAATGAAGCTTTCTTT	CASSNTGGNEAFF
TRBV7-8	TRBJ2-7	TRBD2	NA	TGTGCCAGCAGCTTAGGACTAGCGGGAGTACTTCGCGAGCAGTACTTC	CASSLGLAGVLREQYF
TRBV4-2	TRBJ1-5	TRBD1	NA	TGTGCCAGCAGCCTGGACAGGCGGAATCAGCCCCAGCATTTT	CASSLDRRNQPQHF
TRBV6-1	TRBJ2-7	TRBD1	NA	TGTGCCAGCAGGAGTAACGCAGGGGGTAAGCAGTACTTC	CASRSNAGGKQYF
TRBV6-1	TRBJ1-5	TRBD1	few	TGTGCCAGCAGCGGGACAGACAATCAGCCCCAGCATTTT	CASSGTDNQPQHF
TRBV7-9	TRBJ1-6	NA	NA	TGTGCCAGCAGCTACGTCGATTCACCCCTCCACTTT	CASSYVDSPLHF
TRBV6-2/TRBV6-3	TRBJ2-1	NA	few	TGTGCCAGCAGTCGGACTAATGAGCAGTTCTTC	CASSRTNEQFF